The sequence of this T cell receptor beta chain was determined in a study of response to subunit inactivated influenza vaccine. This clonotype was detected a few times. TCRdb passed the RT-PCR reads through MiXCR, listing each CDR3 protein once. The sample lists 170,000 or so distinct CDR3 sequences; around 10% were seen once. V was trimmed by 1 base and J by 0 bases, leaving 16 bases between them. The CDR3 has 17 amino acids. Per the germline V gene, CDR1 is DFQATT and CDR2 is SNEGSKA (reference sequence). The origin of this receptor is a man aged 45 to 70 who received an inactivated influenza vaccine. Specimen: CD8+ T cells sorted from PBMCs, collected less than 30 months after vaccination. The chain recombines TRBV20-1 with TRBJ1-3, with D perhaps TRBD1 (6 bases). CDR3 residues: CSARALGALSSGNTIYF. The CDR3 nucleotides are TGCAGTGCTAGAGCTCTGGGGGCCTTGAGCTCTGGAAACACCATATATTTT.